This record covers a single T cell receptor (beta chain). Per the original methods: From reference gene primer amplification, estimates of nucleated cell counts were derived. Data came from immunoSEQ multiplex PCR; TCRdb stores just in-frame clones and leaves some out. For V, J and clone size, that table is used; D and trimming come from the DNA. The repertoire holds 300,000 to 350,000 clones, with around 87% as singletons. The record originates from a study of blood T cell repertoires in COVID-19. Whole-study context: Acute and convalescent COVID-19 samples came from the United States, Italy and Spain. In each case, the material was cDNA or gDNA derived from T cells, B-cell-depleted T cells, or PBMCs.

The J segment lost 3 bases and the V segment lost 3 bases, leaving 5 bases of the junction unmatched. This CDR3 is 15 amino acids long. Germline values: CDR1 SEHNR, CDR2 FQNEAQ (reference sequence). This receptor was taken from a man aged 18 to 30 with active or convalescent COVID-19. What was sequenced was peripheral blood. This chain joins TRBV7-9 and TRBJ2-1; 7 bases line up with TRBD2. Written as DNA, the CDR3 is TGTGCCAGCAGCTTTCCCTCGGGGGGCTACAATGAGCAGTTCTTC. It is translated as CASSFPSGGYNEQFF.